This passage covers 32 T cell receptor beta chains from one sample sequenced in a study of molecular identifiers for immune sequencing clone quantification. In TCRdb, the PCR reads were re-called with MiXCR into one record per CDR3 protein. The sample records roughly 9,700 distinct CDR3 sequences, roughly a sixth being singletons. Material: naive CD8+ T cells from blood, with Jurkat cell RNA spiked in. The subset was: FACS-sorted CD8+CD4-CCR7+CD45RA+ naive T cells. Receptors were obtained from a human donor in good health. Some libraries in this study had Jurkat cell RNA spiked in.

In its sample, this clonotype was seen a few times. V gene TRBV27 combines with J gene TRBJ2-2; D gene uncertain. The CDR3 is 13 amino acids. Germline V gives CDR1 MNHEY, CDR2 SMNVEV (reference sequence). V lost 2 bases to trimming and J lost 1 base, with 2 bases between them. In DNA, the CDR3 is TGTGCCAGCAGTTTAGGGAACACCGGGGAGCTGTTTTTT. Its translation is CASSLGNTGELFF.

This clonotype is labeled as medium-sized. The genes are TRBV15 and TRBJ2-7, with 11 bases matching TRBD1. Germline CDR1 is LNHNV and CDR2 is YYDKDF (reference sequence). The CDR3 contains 16 residues. Trimming at V came to 1 base and at J to 2 bases, leaving 4 bases not matched to a gene. The CDR3 DNA sequence: TGTGCCACCAGCAGAGTGCCGGGACAGGGGGCCTACGAGCAGTACTTC. This codes for CATSRVPGQGAYEQYF.

In its sample, this clonotype was seen many times. The chain combines TRBV13 with TRBJ2-7; 12 bases are a match to TRBD2. The V gene's germline CDR1 is PRHDT and CDR2 FYEKMQ (reference sequence). With 2 bases clipped from V and 6 bases from J, the junction kept 2 bases outside the gene matches. CDR3 length equals 14 residues. CDR3: CASSLSLAGGEQYF. For the CDR3, the DNA is TGTGCCAGCAGCTTATCACTAGCGGGAGGCGAGCAGTACTTC.

This clonotype is deemed medium-sized. V and J are TRBV29-1 and TRBJ2-1; D may correspond to TRBD1 or TRBD2 (5 bases each). The ends were cut back, 3 bases at V and 0 bases at J, with 12 bases in the middle. There are 15 residues in the CDR3. From germline, CDR1 is SQVTM and CDR2 ANQGSEA. CDR3 amino acids: CSVERGYDSYNEQFF. The CDR3 region has the DNA TGCAGCGTTGAGAGGGGCTACGACTCCTACAATGAGCAGTTCTTC.

This clonotype was counted many times. The CDR3, as DNA: TGTGCTCTGTGGGCGGGGGGCACCGGGGAGCTGTTTTTT. This encodes CALWAGGTGELFF. The V and J genes are TRBV11-2 and TRBJ2-2; 8 bases agree with TRBD2. The CDR3 sequence is 13 residues long. Germline CDR1 SGHAT, CDR2 FQNNGV.

This clonotype is deemed medium-sized (0.01 to 0.1%). The chain employs TRBV3-1 and TRBJ1-1; 7 nucleotides agree with TRBD1. CDR1 and CDR2 from the germline V gene are LGHDT and YNNKEL (reference sequence). The CDR3 sequence is 15 residues long. V dropped 0 bases and J dropped 6; count of bases not matched to a gene: 7. CDR3 region: CASSQDLGGLAEAFF. The DNA for the CDR3 is TGTGCCAGCAGCCAAGATCTAGGGGGCTTAGCTGAAGCTTTCTTT.

In its sample, this clonotype ranks as medium-sized. J is TRBJ1-4 and V is TRBV6-5; D is uncertain. V was pared by 6 bases and J by 2 bases, with 16 bases between. The CDR3 is 16 residues long. CDR1 and CDR2 from the germline V gene are MNHEY and SVGAGI. The chain's CDR3 is CASRSRFKVTNEKLFF. CDR3 nucleotide sequence: TGTGCCAGCAGAAGCCGATTCAAGGTTACTAATGAAAAACTGTTTTTT.

This clonotype was counted ten times or more. The V gene is TRBV6-6, the J gene TRBJ1-5; TRBD1 aligns across 9 bases. V trimming: 2 bases; J trimming: 6 bases; junction bases outside the gene matches: 8. Germline lookup yields CDR1 MNHNY and CDR2 SVGAGI (reference sequence). The length of the CDR3 is 16 residues. The CDR3 protein is CASSYLVTGGGQPQHF. CDR3 DNA sequence: TGTGCCAGCAGTTACCTCGTTACAGGGGGCGGTCAGCCCCAGCATTTT.

Points on this clonotype: This may stem from a read error, because a much larger clone lies one nucleotide away. The gene calls are TRBV9 and TRBJ2-5, with D unresolved. CDR1 is SGDLS and CDR2 is YYNGEE in the germline V gene. This CDR3 comprises 13 residues. The CDR3 coding sequence is TGTGCCAGCAGCGTAGCAGCTCGAGAGATCCAGTACTTC. Translating gives CASSVAAREIQYF.

This clonotype has a count of ten or more. The CDR3 nucleotides are TGTGCCAGCAGTTTAGCTGGGGGAAGTAATTCACCCCTCCACTTT. Translation: CASSLAGGSNSPLHF. This chain uses TRBV12-3 or TRBV12-4 with TRBJ1-6, with TRBD1 as a possible D gene (5 bases). The germline V and J ends were trimmed by 0 bases and 6 bases, with 9 bases remaining between them. There are 15 residues in the CDR3.

By share of the sample, this clonotype is medium-sized. The CDR3 reads CASSLSGTGNPEAFF. For the CDR3, the DNA is TGCGCCAGCAGCCTCTCCGGGACAGGGAATCCTGAAGCTTTCTTT. The V call is TRBV4-1, the J call TRBJ1-1, with TRBD1 matching over 9 bases. V shed 4 bases and J 6 bases; nucleotides not matched to a gene: 9. The CDR3 sequence is 15 residues long. Germline CDR1 is MGHRA and CDR2 is YSYEKL.

In its sample, this clonotype was seen a few times. The chain couples TRBV20-1 to TRBJ2-5; possible D gene TRBD2, 6 bases. This CDR3 is built from 14 residues. Germline CDR1 is DFQATT and CDR2 is SNEGSKA (reference sequence). The V and J ends lost 2 bases and 2 bases respectively, with 12 bases between them. The CDR3 DNA reads TGCAGTGCTAGATCCTTAGCGGTACAAGAGACCCAGTACTTC. It specifies CSARSLAVQETQYF.

This clonotype was seen more than once but under ten times. The rearrangement uses TRBV4-3 and TRBJ1-4, with TRBD1 matching over 7 bases. The CDR3 loop spans 18 amino acids. After removal of 0 bases from V and 8 bases from J, the junction contained 15 bases not matched to a gene. Germline V lookup: CDR1 LGHNA, CDR2 YSLEER. CDR3 DNA sequence: TGCGCCAGCAGCCAAGATCAAGTACTGGGACAGATCGGGGAAAAACTGTTTTTT. This translates into CASSQDQVLGQIGEKLFF.

Of note for this clonotype: A read error is likely, as this CDR3 ends without the conserved phenylalanine or tryptophan. The chain uses TRBV20-1 and TRBJ1-1; D uncertain. Germline values: CDR1 DFQATT, CDR2 SNEGSKA (reference sequence). The CDR3 has 15 residues. The germline V and J ends were trimmed by 3 bases and 6 bases, with 20 bases remaining between them. In DNA form, the CDR3 reads TGCAGTGCTAGGTTATCGGGGAGACGTCACGCTGAAGCTTTCCTT. It specifies CSARLSGRRHAEAFL.

This clonotype was picked up many times. The genes are TRBV12-3 or TRBV12-4 and TRBJ2-7, with TRBD1 matching over 9 bases. The CDR3 has 15 amino acids. Trimming removed 6 bases from V and 7 bases from J; junction bases left unmatched: 13. The CDR3 loop reads CASSLPGQGRKEQYF. CDR3 coding DNA: TGTGCCAGCAGCCTCCCGGGACAGGGACGGAAGGAGCAGTACTTC.

This clonotype is medium-sized. The rearrangement links TRBV20-1 to TRBJ2-7; 9 bases match TRBD2. Losses at the gene ends were 2 bases for V and 6 bases for J; bases not matched to a gene: 5. Germline V gene data show CDR1 as DFQATT and CDR2 as SNEGSKA (reference sequence). CDR3 length: 13 amino acids. The CDR3 sequence is CSARPAGGVEQYF. CDR3 in DNA: TGCAGTGCTAGACCAGCGGGAGGTGTCGAGCAGTACTTC.

A word on this clonotype: A much larger clonotype is one base distant, so this may be a read error. The chain couples TRBV24-1 to TRBJ2-2; possibly TRBD1 or TRBD2 for D (5 bases each). CDR1 and CDR2 (germline): KGHDR, SFDVKD. This CDR3 spans 14 amino acids. V was pared by 0 bases and J by 6 bases, with 7 bases between. Written as DNA, the CDR3 is TGTGCCACCAGTGATTTGCCGGGGCCCGGGGAGCTGTTTTTT. It specifies CATSDLPGPGELFF.

A word on this clonotype: Just one base apart from a much larger clone, this may be a read error. The chain links TRBV27 to TRBJ1-1; no clear D. The germline V gene has CDR1 MNHEY and CDR2 SMNVEV (reference sequence). The CDR3 contains 15 residues. The DNA of the CDR3 is TGTGCCAGCAGTTTATCGCCAGATATGAACACTGTAGCTTTCTTT. This codes for CASSLSPDMNTVAFF.

The genes are TRBV4-1 and TRBJ2-3, with D unclear. Germline V gives CDR1 MGHRA, CDR2 YSYEKL. The CDR3 loop spans 17 amino acids. Trimming took off 0 bases at V and 14 bases at J, with 27 bases between the two ends. The CDR3 reads CASSQERFGPLRDMRYF. The CDR3 region has the DNA TGCGCCAGCAGCCAAGAAAGGTTTGGCCCCTTAAGAGATATGCGGTATTTT.

This clonotype is labeled medium-sized. CDR3 nucleotide sequence: TGTGCCAGCAGCTTACTTGTGATCGGTGGCACTAGCGGGACCTATGAGCAGTTCTTC. Translating gives CASSLLVIGGTSGTYEQFF. The chain couples TRBV7-8 to TRBJ2-1; TRBD2 matches 10 bases. The CDR3 loop spans 19 amino acids. Trimming took 2 bases from V and 8 from J; bases not matched to a gene: 18. Per germline, CDR1 SGHVS and CDR2 FQNEAQ. Complete variable domain (other parts from reference TRBV7-8 and TRBJ2-1): GAGVSQSPRYKVAKRGQDVALRCDPISGHVSLFWYQQALGQGPEFLTYFQNEAQLDKSGLPSDRFFAERPEGSVSTLKIQRTQQEDSAVYLCASSLLVIGGTSGTYEQFFGPGTRLTVL.

Within the sample, this clonotype is medium-sized. This chain connects TRBV11-2 to TRBJ2-1; D might be TRBD1 or TRBD2, each matching 6 bases. The V and J ends lost 7 bases and 14 bases respectively, with 18 bases between them. Germline loops: CDR1 SGHAT, CDR2 FQNNGV. The length of the CDR3 is 12 residues. The CDR3 spells CASTQVGGLEFF. The CDR3 coding sequence is TGTGCCAGCACCCAGGTGGGGGGCCTTGAGTTCTTC.

The J gene is TRBJ2-3, the V gene TRBV11-3, with D possibly being TRBD1 (6 bases). CDR3 length equals 13 residues. CDR1 is SGHNT, CDR2 YENEEA, per germline. V was trimmed by 5 bases and J by 4 bases, leaving 10 bases between them. CDR3 nucleotides: TGTGCCAGCAGCACAGGGTACCCAGATACGCAGTATTTT. This gives the protein CASSTGYPDTQYF.

Details on this clonotype: Possible read error: a much larger clone is one base away. This chain uses TRBV27 with TRBJ2-2; D may correspond to TRBD1 or TRBD2 (5 bases each). CDR3 length: 14 residues. With 2 bases removed from V and 6 bases from J, the gap between germline ends came to 10 bases. CDR1 is MNHEY, CDR2 SMNVEV, per germline (reference sequence). CDR3 loop: CASSLGTEAGELFF. Written as DNA, the CDR3 is TGTGCCAGCAGTTTAGGGACGGAAGCCGGGGAGCTGTTTTTT.

This clonotype occurred a few times. A read error may explain this, as a much larger clone is one base away. The genes are TRBV11-2 and TRBJ2-3; possible D gene TRBD2, 5 bases. Germline V CDR1 and CDR2: SGHAT, FQNNGV. The CDR3 length is 17 residues. V was pared by 5 bases and J by 8 bases, with 26 bases between. The CDR3 coding sequence is TGTGCCAGCAGCCCCCCCCTATTCACTAGTGCTCTCCTTACGCAGTATTTT. As protein: CASSPPLFTSALLTQYF.

This clonotype was found a few times. The V call is TRBV20-1, the J call TRBJ2-7; D unclear. Trimming stripped 0 bases from V and 0 bases from J, with 6 bases between. This CDR3 contains 13 residues. Germline CDR1 and CDR2: DFQATT and SNEGSKA (reference sequence). As DNA, the CDR3 is TGCAGTGCTAGAGACCAGAGCTCCTACGAGCAGTACTTC. Translation gives CSARDQSSYEQYF.

By proportion, this clonotype is medium-sized (0.01 to 0.1%). J is TRBJ2-6 and V is TRBV7-9, with D uncertain. Trimming shortened V by 4 bases and J by 0 bases, and 16 bases separated the two germline ends. This CDR3 contains 18 residues. From germline, CDR1 is SEHNR and CDR2 FQNEAQ (reference sequence). The CDR3 DNA is TGTGCCAGCAGCTCCCCCCCCGTTGAATTCTCTGGGGCCAACGTCCTGACTTTC. Amino acid sequence: CASSSPPVEFSGANVLTF.

Turning to this clonotype: A read error is possible here, since a much larger clone lies one base away. V is TRBV7-6 and J is TRBJ2-7; the D call may be TRBD1 or TRBD2 (5 bases each). Germline-derived CDR1 and CDR2 are SGHVS and FNYEAQ. This CDR3 has 12 residues. CDR3 DNA: TGTGCCAGCAGCGACGACCTGGGGGAGCGGTACTTC. Residues: CASSDDLGERYF.

This clonotype rates as medium-sized (0.01 to 0.1%). The genes are TRBV7-9 and TRBJ2-3; 10 bases line up with TRBD2. CDR3 length: 18 amino acids. J lost 4 bases, V lost 0 bases, and 10 bases had no gene match. Germline V gene sequence: CDR1 SEHNR, CDR2 FQNEAQ (reference sequence). CDR3 amino acids: CASSLAFGAGGPSDTQYF. Written as DNA, the CDR3 is TGTGCCAGCAGCTTAGCGTTCGGAGCGGGAGGGCCCTCAGATACGCAGTATTTT.

A few counts support this clonotype. Being one base from a much bigger clone, this may be a read error. The genes are TRBV20-1 and TRBJ2-5; the match to TRBD1 covers 8 bases. Germline loops: CDR1 DFQATT, CDR2 SNEGSKA (reference sequence). This CDR3 contains 12 residues. This CDR3 is CSADRGQGTQYF. The CDR3 DNA is TGCAGTGCTGACAGGGGCCAAGGGACCCAGTACTTC.

A note on this clonotype: This sequence may be a read error, since a much larger clone differs from it by one base. The rearrangement links TRBV27 to TRBJ1-2; 9 bases align to TRBD1. CDR1 is MNHEY and CDR2 is SMNVEV in the germline V gene (reference sequence). The CDR3 is made up of 17 amino acids. In DNA, the CDR3 is TGTGCCAACAGTTTCGGGACAGGGTTTGGTAGAGACTATGGCTACACCTTC. Amino acid sequence: CANSFGTGFGRDYGYTF.

With regard to this clonotype: A read error may explain this, as a much larger clone is one base away. The genes are TRBV27 and TRBJ2-7; no clear D. Trimming left V 4 bases short and J 5 bases short, with 21 bases between. The germline V gene encodes CDR1 MNHEY and CDR2 SMNVEV (reference sequence). The CDR3 sequence is 16 residues long. The CDR3 sequence: CASSSSRVFRGHEQYF. In nucleotides, the CDR3 is TGTGCCAGCAGTTCATCAAGGGTTTTTCGCGGCCACGAGCAGTACTTC.

This clonotype was counted many times. This chain uses TRBV10-3 with TRBJ2-2, with D maybe TRBD1 (6 bases). V was shortened by 3 bases and J by 1 base, with 12 bases between the two germline ends. The CDR3 has 16 residues. Germline V gives CDR1 ENHRY, CDR2 SYGVKD. The CDR3 loop reads CAISDSTGMNTGELFF. The CDR3 nucleotides are TGTGCCATCAGTGACTCAACAGGGATGAACACCGGGGAGCTGTTTTTT.